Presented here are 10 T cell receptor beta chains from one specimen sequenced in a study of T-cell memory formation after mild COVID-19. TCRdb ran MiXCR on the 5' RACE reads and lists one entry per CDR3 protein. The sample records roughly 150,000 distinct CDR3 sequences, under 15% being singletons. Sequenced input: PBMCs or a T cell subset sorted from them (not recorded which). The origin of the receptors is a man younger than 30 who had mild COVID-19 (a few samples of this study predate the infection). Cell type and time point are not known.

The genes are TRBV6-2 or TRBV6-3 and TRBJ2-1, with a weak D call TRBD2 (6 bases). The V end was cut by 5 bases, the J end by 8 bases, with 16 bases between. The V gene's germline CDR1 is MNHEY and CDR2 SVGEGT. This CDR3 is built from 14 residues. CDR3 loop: CASSPAGPRDEQFF. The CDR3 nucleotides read TGTGCCAGCAGTCCCGCGGGACCAAGGGATGAGCAGTTCTTC.

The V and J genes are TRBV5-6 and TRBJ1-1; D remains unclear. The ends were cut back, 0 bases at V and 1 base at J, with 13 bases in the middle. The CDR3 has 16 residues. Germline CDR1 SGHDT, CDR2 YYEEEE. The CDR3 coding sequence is TGTGCCAGCAGCTTGGGCATCCAGGCAGGGAACACTGAAGCTTTCTTT. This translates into CASSLGIQAGNTEAFF.

The chain's CDR3 is CSAQRGRYNSPLHF. CDR3 coding DNA: TGCAGTGCTCAACGGGGGCGTTATAATTCACCCCTCCACTTT. The chain employs TRBV20-1 and TRBJ1-6; the D gene is possibly TRBD1 (6 bases). Germline values: CDR1 DFQATT, CDR2 SNEGSKA (reference sequence). Trimming removed 5 bases at V and 4 bases at J, with 12 bases between. The CDR3 runs to 14 residues.

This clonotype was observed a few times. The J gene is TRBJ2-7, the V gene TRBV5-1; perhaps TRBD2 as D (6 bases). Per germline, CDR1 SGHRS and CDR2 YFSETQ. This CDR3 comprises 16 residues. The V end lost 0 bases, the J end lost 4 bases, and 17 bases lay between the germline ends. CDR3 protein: CASSLGGGVKVYEQYF. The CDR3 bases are TGCGCCAGCAGCTTGGGCGGAGGGGTTAAGGTGTACGAGCAGTACTTC.

The DNA of the CDR3 is TGTGCCAGCAGTGAGGGGTTTGCTGGTGGCTACACCTTC. It encodes CASSEGFAGGYTF. The chain employs TRBV2 and TRBJ1-2, with D unresolved. The CDR3 is 13 amino acids. Trimming shortened V by 3 bases and J by 7 bases, and 12 bases separated the two germline ends. Per the germline V gene, CDR1 is SNHLY and CDR2 is FYNNEI.

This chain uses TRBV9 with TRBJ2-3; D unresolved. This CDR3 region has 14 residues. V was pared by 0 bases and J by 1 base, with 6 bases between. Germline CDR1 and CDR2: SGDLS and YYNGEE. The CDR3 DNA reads TGTGCCAGCAGCGTAGCACGGGGCACAGATACGCAGTATTTT. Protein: CASSVARGTDTQYF.

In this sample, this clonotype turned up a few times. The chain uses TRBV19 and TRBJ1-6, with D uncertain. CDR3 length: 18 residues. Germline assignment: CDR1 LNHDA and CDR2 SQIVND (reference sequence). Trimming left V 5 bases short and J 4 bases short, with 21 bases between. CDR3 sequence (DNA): TGTGCCAGTAGTGGCCCCTCTTGGGAAGGGCTTTATAATTCACCCCTCCACTTT. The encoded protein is CASSGPSWEGLYNSPLHF.

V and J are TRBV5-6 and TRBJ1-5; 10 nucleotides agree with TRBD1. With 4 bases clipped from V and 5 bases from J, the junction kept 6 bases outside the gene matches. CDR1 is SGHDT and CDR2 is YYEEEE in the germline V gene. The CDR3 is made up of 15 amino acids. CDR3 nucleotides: TGTGCCAGCAGCCAAACCGGGACAGGGGATCAGCCCCAGCATTTT. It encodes CASSQTGTGDQPQHF.

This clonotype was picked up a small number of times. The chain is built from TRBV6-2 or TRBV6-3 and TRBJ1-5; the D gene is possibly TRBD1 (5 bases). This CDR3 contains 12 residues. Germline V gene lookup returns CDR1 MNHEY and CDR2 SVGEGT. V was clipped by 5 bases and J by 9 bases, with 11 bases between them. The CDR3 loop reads CASSAGLGPQHF. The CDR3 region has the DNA TGTGCCAGCAGTGCAGGGTTGGGGCCCCAGCATTTT.

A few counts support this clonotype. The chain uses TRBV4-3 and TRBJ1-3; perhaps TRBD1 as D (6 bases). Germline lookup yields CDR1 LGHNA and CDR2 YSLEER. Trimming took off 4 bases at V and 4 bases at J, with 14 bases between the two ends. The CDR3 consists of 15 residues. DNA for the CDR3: TGCGCCAGCAGCCGTCTACAGGGAGCCGGAAACACCATATATTTT. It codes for CASSRLQGAGNTIYF.